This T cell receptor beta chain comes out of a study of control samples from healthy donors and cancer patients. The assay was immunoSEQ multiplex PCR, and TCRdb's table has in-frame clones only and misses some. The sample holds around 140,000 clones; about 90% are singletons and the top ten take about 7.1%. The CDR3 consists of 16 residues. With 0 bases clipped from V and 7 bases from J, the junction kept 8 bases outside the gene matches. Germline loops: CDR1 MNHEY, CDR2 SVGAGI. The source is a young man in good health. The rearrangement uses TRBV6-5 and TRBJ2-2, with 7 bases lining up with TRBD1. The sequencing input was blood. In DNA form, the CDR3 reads TGTGCCAGCAGTTACTCCTGGGACAGTAAAAACGGGGAGCTGTTTTTT. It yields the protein CASSYSWDSKNGELFF.